This T cell receptor beta chain was identified during a study of T cell repertoires in cytomegalovirus infection. Findings of the study overall: Clonotype analysis showed dominance of the ex vivo response by HLA-C-restricted CMV-specific TCR beta clonotypes.

The CDR3 sequence is 15 residues long. CDR1 is GTSNPN, CDR2 SVGIG, per germline (reference sequence). J gave up 4 bases and V 2 bases, and 4 bases lay outside the gene matches. One entry per CDR3 protein, called by TCRdb with MiXCR from the reads. The sample gives approximately 250,000 distinct CDR3 sequences, 9% to 15% of which show up once; roughly 1.7% is in the top ten. About this clonotype itself: Its antigen is unknown.

The V call is TRBV30, the J call TRBJ2-3, with TRBD2 matching 12 bases. The receptor's source is a human donor in good health (CMV status not recorded). Some clones in this sample may be carry-over from other donors' samples. Material: PBMCs. CDR3 sequence reads: CAWSPTSGRPDTQYF. CDR3 coding DNA: TGTGCCTGGAGTCCGACTAGCGGGAGACCAGATACGCAGTATTTT. Full variable domain (rest looked up from reference TRBV30 and TRBJ2-3): SQTIHQWPATLVQPVGSPLSLECTVEGTSNPNLYWYRQAAGRGLQLLFYSVGIGQISSEVPQNLSASRPQDRQFILSSKKLLLSDSGFYLCAWSPTSGRPDTQYFGPGTRLTVL.